The rows below give T cell receptor beta chains drawn from one sample of a study of shared clonotypes between healthy human individuals. Assay: immunoSEQ multiplex PCR; the TCRdb copy retains only in-frame clones and omits some. The data hold roughly 590,000 clones, with nearly 97% observed a single time. The sample taken for sequencing was naive CD8+ T cells sorted from blood. These receptor sequences come from a woman aged 25 to 39 in good health. The CDR3 runs from the conserved cysteine through the conserved F or W. Fields, in order: clone size, D gene, J gene, V gene, CDR3 length, CDR3 protein, CDR3 DNA. D genes are given only for firm matches. Expanded clones are given a class, and other clones once, few, many or no size at all.

>.|TRBD1|TRBJ2-5|TRBV4-1|15
CASSQEGTGRETQYF
TGCGCCAGCAGCCAAGAGGGGACAGGGCGGGAGACCCAGTACTTC
>.|TRBD2|TRBJ2-3|TRBV7-6|16
CASSLGLAGVTDTQYF
TGTGCCAGCAGCTTGGGACTAGCGGGAGTAACAGATACGCAGTATTTT
>.|.|TRBJ2-7|TRBV5-4|13
CASSLQLASEQYF
TGTGCCAGCAGCTTGCAGCTAGCCTCCGAGCAGTACTTC
>.|TRBD2|TRBJ2-1|TRBV7-9|18
CASSLDRRGDPPYNEQFF
TGTGCCAGCAGCTTAGATCGACGGGGGGATCCCCCTTACAATGAGCAGTTCTTC
>.|.|TRBJ2-3|TRBV7-9|12
CASSLGPDTQYF
TGTGCCAGCAGCTTAGGGCCAGATACGCAGTATTTT
>few|.|TRBJ1-2|TRBV9|11
CASSAHYGYTF
TGTGCCAGCAGCGCCCACTATGGCTACACCTTC
>.|TRBD1|TRBJ2-7|TRBV10-3|13
CARSEGRQGGQYF
TGTGCCAGATCAGAAGGCCGACAGGGCGGGCAGTACTTC
>.|.|TRBJ2-2|TRBV15|15
CATSNVGRASGELFF
TGTGCCACCAGCAACGTTGGCAGGGCTTCCGGGGAGCTGTTTTTT
>once|.|TRBJ1-2|TRBV7-9|14
CASSLVESLYGYTF
TGTGCCAGCAGCTTAGTGGAATCCCTCTATGGCTACACCTTC
>.|.|TRBJ2-2|TRBV6-5|16
CASSYGQGTSAGELFF
TGTGCCAGCAGTTACGGGCAGGGAACCTCGGCCGGGGAGCTGTTTTTT
>.|TRBD2|TRBJ2-3|TRBV7-9|16
CASSTLAGGLPDTQYF
TGTGCCAGCAGCACCCTAGCGGGAGGGCTTCCAGATACGCAGTATTTT
>.|TRBD1|TRBJ2-7|TRBV19|15
CASSSDRDGSYEQYF
TGTGCCAGTAGTAGTGACAGGGACGGGTCCTACGAGCAGTACTTC
>.|.|TRBJ2-5|TRBV29-1|14
CSAEGGGIRETQYF
TGCAGCGCCGAAGGGGGGGGGATACGAGAGACCCAGTACTTC
>.|.|TRBJ1-5|TRBV2|15
CASSLGGGSNQPQHF
TGTGCCAGCAGTTTGGGGGGAGGCAGCAATCAGCCCCAGCATTTT
>.|TRBD1|TRBJ2-1|TRBV4-1|16
CASSQESGTVYNEQFF
TGCGCCAGCAGCCAAGAATCCGGGACAGTTTACAATGAGCAGTTCTTC
>.|TRBD2|TRBJ2-1|TRBV5-4|15
CASSPGLAGSDGQFF
TGTGCCAGCAGCCCCGGACTAGCGGGGTCGGACGGGCAGTTCTTC
>.|.|TRBJ2-7|TRBV28|13
CASSPNPYYEQYF
TGTGCCAGCAGTCCCAACCCCTACTACGAGCAGTACTTC
>.|.|TRBJ2-7|TRBV7-9|13
CASSDRTAYEQYF
TGTGCCAGCAGCGACAGGACGGCCTACGAGCAGTACTTC
>.|.|TRBJ1-5|TRBV15|13
CATSSPEGQPQHF
TGTGCCACCAGCAGCCCTGAGGGTCAGCCCCAGCATTTT
>.|TRBD2|TRBJ2-5|TRBV6-5|12
CASSGDKETQYF
TGTGCCAGTAGCGGGGATAAAGAGACCCAGTACTTC
>.|.|TRBJ1-3|TRBV19|12
CASNFGGNTIYF
TGTGCCAGTAATTTCGGTGGAAACACCATATATTTT
>once|.|TRBJ2-7|TRBV15|17
CATSRSDPALSGAEQYF
TGTGCCACCAGCAGATCCGACCCCGCATTATCGGGCGCCGAGCAGTACTTC
>.|TRBD1|TRBJ2-7|TRBV5-1|15
CASSVMGQGDYEQYF
TGCGCCAGCAGCGTCATGGGACAGGGTGACTACGAGCAGTACTTC
>.|TRBD1|TRBJ2-2|TRBV28|15
CASRSTGGLTGELFF
TGTGCCAGCAGGTCAACAGGGGGCCTCACCGGGGAGCTGTTTTTT
>.|.|TRBJ2-5|TRBV29-1|9
CSAGETQYF
TGCAGCGCCGGAGAGACCCAGTACTTC
>.|.|TRBJ2-7|TRBV7-2|15
CASSSGPLGSYEQYF
TGTGCCAGCAGCTCAGGTCCCCTGGGCTCCTACGAGCAGTACTTC
>.|TRBD2|TRBJ2-7|TRBV27|15
CASSLRSGRAYEQYF
TGTGCCAGCAGTCTAAGGAGCGGGAGGGCCTACGAGCAGTACTTC
>.|.|TRBJ1-1|TRBV27|14
CASRAGLGNTEAFF
TGTGCCAGCAGGGCGGGACTGGGAAACACTGAAGCTTTCTTT
>.|TRBD1|TRBJ2-7|TRBV7-8|14
CASSNRDRVYEQYF
TGTGCCAGCAGCAACCGGGACAGGGTTTACGAGCAGTACTTC
>.|.|TRBJ2-1|TRBV19|12
CASSMRTNEQFF
TGTGCCAGTAGTATGAGGACGAATGAGCAGTTCTTC
>.|.|TRBJ2-1|TRBV29-1|12
CSAHGHHNEQFF
TGCAGCGCTCACGGACACCACAATGAGCAGTTCTTC
>.|.|TRBJ1-1|TRBV13|14
CASSQRTPNTEAFF
TGTGCCAGCAGCCAGAGGACGCCGAACACTGAAGCTTTCTTT
>.|TRBD2|TRBJ2-1|TRBV28|19
CASSLSLAGPLSSYNEQFF
TGTGCCAGCAGTTTAAGCCTAGCGGGACCATTAAGCTCCTACAATGAGCAGTTCTTC
>.|.|TRBJ1-1|TRBV6-1|11
CASRDMAEAFF
TGTGCCAGCAGAGATATGGCTGAAGCTTTCTTT
>.|.|TRBJ2-7|TRBV9|13
CASSGAASYEQYF
TGTGCCAGCAGCGGGGCGGCTTCCTACGAGCAGTACTTC
>.|.|TRBJ2-7|TRBV19|14
CASSYPGAAYEQYF
TGTGCCAGTAGCTACCCAGGGGCAGCCTACGAGCAGTACTTC
>.|TRBD2|TRBJ2-2|TRBV10-3|16
CAISESEAGGTGELFF
TGTGCCATCAGTGAATCTGAAGCGGGAGGTACCGGGGAGCTGTTTTTT